This entry lists 8 T cell receptor beta chains sequenced from one sample in a study of cytomegalovirus exposure and HLA in healthy donors. Primers: 60 Vbeta forward and 13 Jbeta reverse. The table came from immunoSEQ multiplex PCR; TCRdb's copy has only in-frame clones and leaves some out. In the table there are tens of thousands of clones, approximately 71% of which are singletons. The sample comprised PBMCs. The source is a man in his fifties or sixties in good health and CMV-seropositive.

The CDR3 nucleotides are TGTGCCAGCAGCCTTGCAGGATACACAGATACGCAGTATTTT. It codes for CASSLAGYTDTQYF. This chain joins TRBV6-5 and TRBJ2-3; D is ambiguous. V lost 6 bases and J 2 bases, leaving 12 bases between the germline ends. Germline V gene sequence: CDR1 MNHEY, CDR2 SVGAGI. This CDR3 has 14 amino acids.

V and J are TRBV18 and TRBJ1-3; D ambiguous. Germline V gene data show CDR1 as KGHSH and CDR2 as LQKENI. The V gene lost 2 bases and the J gene lost 1 base, with 9 bases spanning the gap. The CDR3 sequence is 15 residues long. The CDR3 coding sequence is TGTGCCAGCTCACCAGTCCAGCGATCTGGAAACACCATATATTTT. It specifies CASSPVQRSGNTIYF.

The chain is built from TRBV28 and TRBJ1-5; D might be TRBD1 (5 bases). The CDR3 loop spans 13 amino acids. CDR1 MDHEN and CDR2 SYDVKM come from the germline V gene. The ends were cut back, 6 bases at V and 9 bases at J, with 15 bases in the middle. The CDR3 reads CASRDRGVRPQHF. The CDR3 nucleotides are TGTGCCAGCAGGGATAGGGGCGTACGGCCCCAGCATTTT.

Only a few counts were recorded for this clone. This chain connects TRBV6-1 to TRBJ1-2, with D perhaps matching TRBD1 (5 bases). Between the trimmed V and J ends, which lost 7 bases and 11 bases, there was a span of 17 bases. CDR1 is MNHNS, CDR2 SASEGT, per germline. The CDR3 runs 12 residues. The CDR3 spells CASNQGYLGYTF. The CDR3 nucleotides are TGTGCCAGCAACCAGGGCTACCTGGGGTACACCTTC.

The V and J genes are TRBV5-1 and TRBJ2-1, with TRBD2 matching 9 bases. V dropped 2 bases and J dropped 8; count of bases not matched to a gene: 8. Germline loops: CDR1 SGHRS, CDR2 YFSETQ. CDR3 length: 15 amino acids. In DNA, the CDR3 is TGCGCCAGCAGCTTCAGTCTAGCGGGGAGGCATGAGCAGTTCTTC. Encoded protein: CASSFSLAGRHEQFF.

J is TRBJ2-2 and V is TRBV19; D gene uncertain. The CDR3 totals 12 residues. CDR1 is LNHDA and CDR2 is SQIVND in the germline V gene (reference sequence). The germline V and J ends were trimmed by 5 bases and 5 bases, with 6 bases remaining between them. CDR3 nucleotide sequence: TGTGCCAGTAGTTGGAGTACCGGGGAGCTGTTTTTT. It yields the protein CASSWSTGELFF.

This clone was observed a handful of times. The rearrangement links TRBV10-3 to TRBJ2-1; D unresolved. The CDR3 has 13 amino acids. Germline V lookup: CDR1 ENHRY, CDR2 SYGVKD. V gave up 2 bases and J gave up 9 bases, with 11 bases separating them. The chain's CDR3 is CAISEITSGEQFF. CDR3 sequence (DNA): TGTGCCATCAGTGAGATAACGTCGGGTGAGCAGTTCTTC.

The chain combines TRBV7-3 with TRBJ2-7, with D uncertain. V was pared by 0 bases and J by 3 bases, with 9 bases between. Germline V lookup: CDR1 SGHTA, CDR2 FQGTGA. This CDR3 is 14 amino acids long. This CDR3 reads CASSLTGTSYEQYF. CDR3 nucleotide sequence: TGTGCCAGCAGCTTAACGGGCACCAGCTACGAGCAGTACTTC.